This T cell receptor (beta chain) was captured in a study of cytomegalovirus exposure and HLA in healthy donors. Study results and limitations: Available immune exposure information covered CMV serostatus only.

Remarks on this clone: Its antigen is not identified.

A multiplex PCR was run with 60 Vbeta primers and 13 Jbeta primers. Data came from immunoSEQ multiplex PCR; TCRdb stores just in-frame clones and leaves some out. The sample has 130,000 or so clones; around 75% are singletons. The TCR originated in a woman aged 50 to 60 in good health and CMV-seropositive. What was sequenced was PBMCs.

CDR3 sequence (DNA): TGTGCCAGCAGCCCGCTCCCGGGTACGCCCCAAACTAACTATGGCTACACCTTC. It encodes CASSPLPGTPQTNYGYTF. The V and J genes are TRBV7-9 and TRBJ1-2; D call uncertain. The CDR3 is made up of 18 amino acids. The germline CDR1 and CDR2 sequences are SEHNR and FQNEAQ (reference sequence). The ends were cut back, 5 bases at V and 0 bases at J, with 22 bases in the middle. The entire variable domain, with the rest obtained from reference TRBV7-9 and TRBJ1-2, is as follows: DTGVSQNPRHKITKRGQNVTFRCDPISEHNRLYWYRQTLGQGPEFLTYFQNEAQLEKSRLLSDRFSAERPKGSFSTLEIQRTEQGDSAMYLCASSPLPGTPQTNYGYTFGSGTRLTVV.